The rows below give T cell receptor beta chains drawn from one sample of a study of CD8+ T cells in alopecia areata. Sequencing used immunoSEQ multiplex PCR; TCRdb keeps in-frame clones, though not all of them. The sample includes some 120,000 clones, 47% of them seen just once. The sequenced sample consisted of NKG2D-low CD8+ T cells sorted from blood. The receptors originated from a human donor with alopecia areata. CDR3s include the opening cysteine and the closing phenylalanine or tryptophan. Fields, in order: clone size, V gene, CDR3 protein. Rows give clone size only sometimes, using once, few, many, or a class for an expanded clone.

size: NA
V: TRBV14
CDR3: CASSQEWGDPETQYF

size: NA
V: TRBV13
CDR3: CASSLGRLPYEQYF

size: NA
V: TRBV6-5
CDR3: CASMRQGNYEQYF

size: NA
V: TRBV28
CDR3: CASSYNLAFF

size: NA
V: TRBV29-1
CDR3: CSATLQGANGYTF

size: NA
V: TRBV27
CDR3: CASSFLNTGELFF

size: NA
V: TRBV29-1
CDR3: CSVLQTVISYEQYF

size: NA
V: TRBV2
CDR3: CASTGTGDSGANVLTF

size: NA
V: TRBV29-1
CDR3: CSVPRQGAGELFF

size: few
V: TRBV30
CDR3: CASPGGQDYNEQFF

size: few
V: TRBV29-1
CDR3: CSVEPTGLSEQYF

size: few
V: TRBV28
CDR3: CASSLSSGERADTQYF

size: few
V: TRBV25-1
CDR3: CASSPPDSVNNEQFF

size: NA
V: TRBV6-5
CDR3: CASSWKVEPGTQYF

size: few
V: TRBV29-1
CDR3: CSVDGQGNYGYTF

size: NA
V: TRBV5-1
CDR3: CASDQGSSGANVLTF

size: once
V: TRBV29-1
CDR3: CSVESLGTADEQFF

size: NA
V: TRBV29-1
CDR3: CSVDLGFYGYTF

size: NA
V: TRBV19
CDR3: CASSIDRYNEQFF

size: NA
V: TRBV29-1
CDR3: CSVDPGQGANEQFF

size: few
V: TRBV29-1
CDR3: CSVRTSMETQYF

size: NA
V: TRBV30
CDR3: CACLDGNYGYTF

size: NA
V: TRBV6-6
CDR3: CASGVSDYEQYF

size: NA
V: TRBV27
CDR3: CASSSIAGGLSEQFF

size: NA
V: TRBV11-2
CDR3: CASSPHTGDISYEQYF

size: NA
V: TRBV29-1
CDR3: CSVAEQFTEKLFF

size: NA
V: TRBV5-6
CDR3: CASSLGSGEQFF

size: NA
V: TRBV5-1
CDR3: CASSPGYEQYF

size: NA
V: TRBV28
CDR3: CASSLGQPSTDTQYF

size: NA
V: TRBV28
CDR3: CASSRGQGAGPLHF

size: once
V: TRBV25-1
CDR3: CASSLIAGGPETQYF

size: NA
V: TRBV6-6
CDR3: CASSYSATDYGYTF

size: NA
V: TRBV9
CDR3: CASSVGLGGSTDTQYF

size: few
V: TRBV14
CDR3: CASSQSGTSGSPYEQYF

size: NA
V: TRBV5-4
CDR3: CASSFGDTQYF

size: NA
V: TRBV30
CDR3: CAWKGDYEQYF

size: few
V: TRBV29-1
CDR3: CSALYRGPGTSGFPEQYF

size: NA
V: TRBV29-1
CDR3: CSVYTLGEQYF

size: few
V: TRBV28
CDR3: CASSPRGAGDEQFF

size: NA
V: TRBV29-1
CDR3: CSVGAEIRGHQPADTQYF

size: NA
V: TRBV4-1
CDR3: CASSQDRGSGNHYEQYF

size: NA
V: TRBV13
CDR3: CASSLGGTTSTDTQYF

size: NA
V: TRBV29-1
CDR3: CSAELGQGKNEQFF

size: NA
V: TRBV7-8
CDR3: CASRLAVNTGELFF

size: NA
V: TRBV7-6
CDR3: CASSLSPPYNEQFF

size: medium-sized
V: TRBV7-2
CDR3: CASSLLLAGLYNEQFF

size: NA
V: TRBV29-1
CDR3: CSVISALSYEQYF

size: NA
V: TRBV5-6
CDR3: CASSPWWLTRSSGANVLTF

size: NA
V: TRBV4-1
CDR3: CASSQESFGGITNTEAFF

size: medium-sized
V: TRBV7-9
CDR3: CASSLVTGEQFF

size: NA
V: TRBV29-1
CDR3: CSGWRAGRDEQFF

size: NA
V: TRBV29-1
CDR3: CSASGTWDYNEQFF

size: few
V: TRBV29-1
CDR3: CSVEDLAGQGAGEQFF